This T cell receptor (beta chain) stems from a study of T cell responses to AZD1222 COVID-19 vaccine. Whole-study results and caveats: Following two doses of AZD1222, Spike-specific TCR breadth and depth rose.

Assay used: immunoSEQ multiplex PCR; TCRdb lists only in-frame clones, some missing. The sample includes about 180,000 clones, 94% of them seen just once. Looked up from germline, CDR1 is KGHSH and CDR2 is LQKENI. The CDR3 spans 17 residues. J lost 0 bases, V lost 3 bases, and 9 bases had no gene match. In regard to this clone: Its antigen is unknown.

This clonotype originated in an adult who received the AZD1222 COVID-19 vaccine. The chain uses TRBV18 and TRBJ1-1, with 8 bases fitting TRBD1. Sequenced material: peripheral blood, taken 28 days after the second AZD1222 dose. CDR3 sequence reads: CASSPQLRQGMNTEAFF. The CDR3 DNA reads TGTGCCAGCTCACCCCAACTGAGACAGGGGATGAACACTGAAGCTTTCTTT.